The T cell receptor beta chain under discussion was sequenced for a study of cytomegalovirus exposure and HLA in healthy donors. Findings of the study overall: With later analysis, a missense DCLRE1C variant became linked to TCR beta V- and J-gene trimming. Researchers catalogued roughly 150 TCR beta chains as cytomegalovirus-associated. Most TCR sequences were seen very rarely across donors, but some public TCRs occurred in many.

60 Vbeta and 13 Jbeta primers were used in PCR. Measured with immunoSEQ multiplex PCR; TCRdb has only the in-frame clones, and not every one. The sample records approximately 72,000 clones, around 70% being singletons. This clone was counted only a few times. As yet, its antigen is unknown. The sequencing input was PBMCs. The sequence derives from a man in his forties in good health and CMV-seropositive.

DNA of the CDR3: TGTGCCAGCAGCCCCACTAGAGAAGCCCGGGATGAGCAGTTCTTC. It codes for CASSPTREARDEQFF. This sequence joins TRBV11-3 and TRBJ2-1; perhaps TRBD2 as D (5 bases). Per germline, CDR1 SGHNT and CDR2 YENEEA. V lost 5 bases and J 8 bases, leaving 19 bases between the germline ends. The CDR3 is made up of 15 amino acids. Supplemented by reference TRBV11-3 and TRBJ2-1, the full variable domain reads EAGVVQSPRYKIIEKKQPVAFWCNPISGHNTLYWYLQNLGQGPELLIRYENEEAVDDSQLPKDRFSAERLKGVDSTLKIQPAELGDSAVYLCASSPTREARDEQFFGPGTRLTVL.